This T cell receptor beta chain was observed in a study of T-cell reconstitution after alpha-beta-depleted transplantation in children. This clonotype was counted between two and nine times. Unique molecular identifiers tagged the TCRbeta library. TCRdb itself ran the PCR reads through MiXCR, one entry per CDR3 protein. The profile covers about 610,000 distinct CDR3 sequences, with about 11% appearing a single time and roughly 4% taken by the ten largest. The specimen was PBMCs from the stem cell graft donor, collected from the stem cell graft. The TCR sequence derives from a human donor who donated a stem cell graft to a child with acute myeloid leukemia.

CDR3 amino acids: CASSLARSGIGNTEAFF. The CDR3 nucleotides are TGTGCCAGCAGTTTAGCGAGGTCAGGGATTGGGAACACTGAAGCTTTCTTT. The chain couples TRBV12-3 or TRBV12-4 to TRBJ1-1, with D possibly matching TRBD1 (5 bases). V was cut by 0 bases and J by 1 base, with 15 bases left in between. The CDR3 length is 17 residues.